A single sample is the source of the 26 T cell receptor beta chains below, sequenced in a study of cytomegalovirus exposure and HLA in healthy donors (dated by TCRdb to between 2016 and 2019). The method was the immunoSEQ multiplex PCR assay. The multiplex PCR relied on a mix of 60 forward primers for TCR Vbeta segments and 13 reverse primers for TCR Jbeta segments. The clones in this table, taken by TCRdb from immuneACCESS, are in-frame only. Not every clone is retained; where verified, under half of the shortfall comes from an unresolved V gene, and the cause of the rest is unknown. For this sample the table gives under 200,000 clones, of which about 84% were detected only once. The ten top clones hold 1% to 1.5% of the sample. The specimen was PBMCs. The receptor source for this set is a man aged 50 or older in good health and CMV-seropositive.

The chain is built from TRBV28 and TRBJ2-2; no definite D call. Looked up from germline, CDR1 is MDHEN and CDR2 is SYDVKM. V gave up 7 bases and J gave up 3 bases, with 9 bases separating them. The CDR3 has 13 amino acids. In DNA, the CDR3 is TGTGCCAGCACGGTTGTGCACACCGGGGAGCTGTTTTTT. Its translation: CASTVVHTGELFF.

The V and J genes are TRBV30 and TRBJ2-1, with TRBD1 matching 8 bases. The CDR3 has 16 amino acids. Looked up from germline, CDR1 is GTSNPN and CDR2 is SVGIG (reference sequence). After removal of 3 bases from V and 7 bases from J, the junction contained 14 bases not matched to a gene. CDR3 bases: TGTGCCTGGAGGGTATGGACAGGGAAACTTGGTAATGAGCAGTTCTTC. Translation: CAWRVWTGKLGNEQFF.

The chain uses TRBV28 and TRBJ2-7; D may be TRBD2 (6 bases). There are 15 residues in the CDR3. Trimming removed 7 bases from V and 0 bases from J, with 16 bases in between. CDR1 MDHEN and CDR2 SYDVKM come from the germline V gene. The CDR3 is CASTPGMGGSYEQYF. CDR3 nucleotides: TGTGCCAGCACCCCCGGAATGGGGGGCTCCTACGAGCAGTACTTC.

In nucleotides, the CDR3 is TGTGCCAGCAATGAGGCGGCTAGCGGGACCCCACAAGAGACCCAGTACTTC. It translates to CASNEAASGTPQETQYF. This chain uses TRBV28 with TRBJ2-5, with TRBD2 matching 9 bases. From germline, CDR1 is MDHEN and CDR2 SYDVKM. This CDR3 contains 17 residues. The J segment lost 2 bases and the V segment lost 7 bases, leaving 14 bases of the junction unmatched.

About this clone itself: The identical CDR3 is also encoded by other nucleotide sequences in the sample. The CDR3 DNA is TGTGCCAGCTCACCCGGGACTAGCACAGATACGCAGTATTTT. It codes for CASSPGTSTDTQYF. This chain connects TRBV18 to TRBJ2-3, with D possibly matching TRBD2 (6 bases). Between the trimmed V and J ends, which lost 3 bases and 0 bases, there was a span of 7 bases. The germline CDR1 and CDR2 sequences are KGHSH and LQKENI. CDR3 length: 14 amino acids.

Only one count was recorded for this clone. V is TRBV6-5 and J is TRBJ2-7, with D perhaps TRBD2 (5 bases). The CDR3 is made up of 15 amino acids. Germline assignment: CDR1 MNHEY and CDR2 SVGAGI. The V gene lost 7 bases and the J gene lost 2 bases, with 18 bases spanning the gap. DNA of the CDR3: TGTGCCAGCATCAAGGAAGAGGGTAACCCCTACGAGCAGTACTTC. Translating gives CASIKEEGNPYEQYF.

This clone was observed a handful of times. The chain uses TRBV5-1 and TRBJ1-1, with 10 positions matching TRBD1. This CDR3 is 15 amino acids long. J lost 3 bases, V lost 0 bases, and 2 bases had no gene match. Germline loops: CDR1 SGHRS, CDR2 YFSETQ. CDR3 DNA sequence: TGCGCCAGCAGCTTGGGGGGGACAGGGGACACTGAAGCTTTCTTT. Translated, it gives CASSLGGTGDTEAFF.

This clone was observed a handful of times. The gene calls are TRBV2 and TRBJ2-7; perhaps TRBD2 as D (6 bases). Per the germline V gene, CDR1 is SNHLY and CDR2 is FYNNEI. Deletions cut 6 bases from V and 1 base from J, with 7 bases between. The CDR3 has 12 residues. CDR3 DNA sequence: TGTGCCAGCAGGGGACTTTCCTACGAGCAGTACTTC. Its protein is CASRGLSYEQYF. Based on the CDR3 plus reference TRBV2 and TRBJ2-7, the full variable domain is EPEVTQTPSHQVTQMGQEVILRCVPISNHLYFYWYRQILGQKVEFLVSFYNNEISEKSEIFDDQFSVERPDGSNFTLKIRSTKLEDSAMYFCASRGLSYEQYFGPGTRLTVT.

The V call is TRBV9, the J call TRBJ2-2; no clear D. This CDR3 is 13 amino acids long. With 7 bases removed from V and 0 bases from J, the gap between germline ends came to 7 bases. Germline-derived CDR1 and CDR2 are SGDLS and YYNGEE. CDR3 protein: CASAEANTGELFF. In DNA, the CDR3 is TGTGCCAGCGCCGAGGCGAACACCGGGGAGCTGTTTTTT. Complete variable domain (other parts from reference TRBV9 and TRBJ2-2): DSGVTQTPKHLITATGQRVTLRCSPRSGDLSVYWYQQSLDQGLQFLIQYYNGEERAKGNILERFSAQQFPDLHSELNLSSLELGDSALYFCASAEANTGELFFGEGSRLTVL.

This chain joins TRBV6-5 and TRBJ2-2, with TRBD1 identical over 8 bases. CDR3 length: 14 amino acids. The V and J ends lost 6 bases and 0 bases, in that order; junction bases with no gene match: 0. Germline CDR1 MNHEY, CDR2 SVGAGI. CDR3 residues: CASRDRANTGELFF. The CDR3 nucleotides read TGTGCCAGCAGGGACAGGGCGAACACCGGGGAGCTGTTTTTT.

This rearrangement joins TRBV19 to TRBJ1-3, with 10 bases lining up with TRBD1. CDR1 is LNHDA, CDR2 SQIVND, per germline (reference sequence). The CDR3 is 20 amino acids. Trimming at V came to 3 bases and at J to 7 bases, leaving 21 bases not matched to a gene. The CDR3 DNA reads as TGTGCCAGTAGTATGCTACCAGGGACAGGGGTAGTGTTTTGGAGGAACACCATATATTTT. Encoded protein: CASSMLPGTGVVFWRNTIYF.

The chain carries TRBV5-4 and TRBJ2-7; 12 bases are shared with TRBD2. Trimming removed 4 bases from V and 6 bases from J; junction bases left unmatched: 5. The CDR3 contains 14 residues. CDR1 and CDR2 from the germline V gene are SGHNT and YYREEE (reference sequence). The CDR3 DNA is TGTGCCAGCAGCAGGACTAGCGGGGCTCGCGAGCAGTACTTC. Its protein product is CASSRTSGAREQYF.

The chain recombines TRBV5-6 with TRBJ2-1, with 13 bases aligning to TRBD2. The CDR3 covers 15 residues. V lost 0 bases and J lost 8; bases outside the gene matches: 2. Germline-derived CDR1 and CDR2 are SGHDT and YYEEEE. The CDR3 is CASSLGLAGGDEQFF. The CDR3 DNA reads TGTGCCAGCAGCTTGGGACTAGCGGGGGGCGATGAGCAGTTCTTC. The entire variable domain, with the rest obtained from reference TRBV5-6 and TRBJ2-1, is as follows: DAGVTQSPTHLIKTRGQQVTLRCSPKSGHDTVSWYQQALGQGPQFIFQYYEEEERQRGNFPDRFSGHQFPNYSSELNVNALLLGDSALYLCASSLGLAGGDEQFFGPGTRLTVL.

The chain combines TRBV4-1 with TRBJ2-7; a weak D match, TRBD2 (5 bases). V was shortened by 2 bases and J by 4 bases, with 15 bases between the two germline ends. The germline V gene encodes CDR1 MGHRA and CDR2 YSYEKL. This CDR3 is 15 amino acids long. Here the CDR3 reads CASSQWTSLGYEQYF. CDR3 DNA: TGCGCCAGCAGCCAATGGACTTCCTTGGGGTACGAGCAGTACTTC.

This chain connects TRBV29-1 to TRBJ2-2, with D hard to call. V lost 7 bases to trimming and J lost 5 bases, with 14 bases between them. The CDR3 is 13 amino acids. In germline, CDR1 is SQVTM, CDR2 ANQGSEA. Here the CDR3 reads CSAGYRRTGELFF. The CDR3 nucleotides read TGCAGCGCAGGTTATCGTAGGACCGGGGAGCTGTTTTTT.

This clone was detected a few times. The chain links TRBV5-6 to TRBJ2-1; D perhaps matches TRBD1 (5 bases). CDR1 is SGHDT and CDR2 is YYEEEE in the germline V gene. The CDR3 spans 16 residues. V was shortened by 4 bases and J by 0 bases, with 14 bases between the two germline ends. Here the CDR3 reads CASSPQGESSYNEQFF. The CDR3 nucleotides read TGTGCCAGCAGCCCCCAGGGTGAGAGCTCCTACAATGAGCAGTTCTTC.

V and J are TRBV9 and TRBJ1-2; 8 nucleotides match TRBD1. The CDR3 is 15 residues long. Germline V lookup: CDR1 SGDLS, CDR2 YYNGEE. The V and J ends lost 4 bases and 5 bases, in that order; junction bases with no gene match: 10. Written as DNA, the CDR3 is TGTGCCAGCAGCCCCCGGACAGGGTACCCTTATGGCTACACCTTC. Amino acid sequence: CASSPRTGYPYGYTF.

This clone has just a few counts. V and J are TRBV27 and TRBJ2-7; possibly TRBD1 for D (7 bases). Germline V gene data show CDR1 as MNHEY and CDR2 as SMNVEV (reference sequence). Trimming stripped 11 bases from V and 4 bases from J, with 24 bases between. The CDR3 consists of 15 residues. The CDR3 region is CASAGGRGLSYEQYF. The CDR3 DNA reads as TGTGCCTCCGCCGGGGGCAGGGGGTTAAGTTACGAGCAGTACTTC.

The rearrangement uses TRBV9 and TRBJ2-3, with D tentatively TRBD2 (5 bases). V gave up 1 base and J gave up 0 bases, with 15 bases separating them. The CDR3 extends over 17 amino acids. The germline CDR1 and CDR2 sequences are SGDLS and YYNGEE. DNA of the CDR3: TGTGCCAGCAGCGTATTCCCCACTAGGGAAAGCACAGATACGCAGTATTTT. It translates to CASSVFPTRESTDTQYF.

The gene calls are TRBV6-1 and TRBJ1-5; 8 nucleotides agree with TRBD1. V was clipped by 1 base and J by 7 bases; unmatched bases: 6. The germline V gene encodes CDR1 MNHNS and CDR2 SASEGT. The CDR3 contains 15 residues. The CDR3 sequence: CASSEVGTGWQPQHF. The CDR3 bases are TGTGCCAGCAGTGAAGTGGGGACAGGCTGGCAGCCCCAGCATTTT.

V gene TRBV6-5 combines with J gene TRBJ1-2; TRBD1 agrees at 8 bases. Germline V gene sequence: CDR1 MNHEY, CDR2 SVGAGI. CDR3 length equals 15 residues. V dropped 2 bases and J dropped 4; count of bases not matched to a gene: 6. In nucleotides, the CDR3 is TGTGCCAGCAGTTACCGAAGGACAGGGACCTATGGCTACACCTTC. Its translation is CASSYRRTGTYGYTF.

CDR3 DNA sequence: TGTGCCAGCAGCTCCGCCGGGACAGGGATGTCGGGTGAGCAGTACTTC. Translating gives CASSSAGTGMSGEQYF. V is TRBV7-6 and J is TRBJ2-7, with 9 bases that match TRBD1. Germline V gene lookup returns CDR1 SGHVS and CDR2 FNYEAQ. V gave up 4 bases and J gave up 7 bases; unmatched junction bases: 14. The CDR3 runs to 16 residues.

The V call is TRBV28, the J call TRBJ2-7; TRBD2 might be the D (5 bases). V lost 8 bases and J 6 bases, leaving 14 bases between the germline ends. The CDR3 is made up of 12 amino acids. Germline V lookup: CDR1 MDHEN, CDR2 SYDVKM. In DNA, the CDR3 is TGTGCCAGCGGACCTCTAGCTTTCGAGCAGTACTTC. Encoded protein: CASGPLAFEQYF.

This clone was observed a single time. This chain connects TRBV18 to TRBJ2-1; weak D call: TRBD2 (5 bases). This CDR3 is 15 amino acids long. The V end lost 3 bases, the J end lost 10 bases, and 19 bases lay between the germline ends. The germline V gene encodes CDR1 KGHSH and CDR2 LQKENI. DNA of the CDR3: TGTGCCAGCTCACCTTACCTCGGGATAGCCCAAGAGCAGTTCTTC. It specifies CASSPYLGIAQEQFF.

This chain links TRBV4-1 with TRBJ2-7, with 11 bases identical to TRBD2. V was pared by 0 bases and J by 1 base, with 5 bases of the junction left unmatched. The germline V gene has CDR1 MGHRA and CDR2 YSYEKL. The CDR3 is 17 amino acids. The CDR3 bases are TGCGCCAGCAGCCAAGAGGTAACTAGCGGGGGATCCTACGAGCAGTACTTC. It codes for CASSQEVTSGGSYEQYF.

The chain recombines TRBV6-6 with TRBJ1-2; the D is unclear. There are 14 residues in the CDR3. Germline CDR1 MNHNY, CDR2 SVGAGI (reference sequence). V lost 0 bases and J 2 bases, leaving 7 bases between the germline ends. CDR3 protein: CASSYSPGNYGYTF. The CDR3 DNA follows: TGTGCCAGCAGTTACTCCCCCGGGAACTATGGCTACACCTTC.